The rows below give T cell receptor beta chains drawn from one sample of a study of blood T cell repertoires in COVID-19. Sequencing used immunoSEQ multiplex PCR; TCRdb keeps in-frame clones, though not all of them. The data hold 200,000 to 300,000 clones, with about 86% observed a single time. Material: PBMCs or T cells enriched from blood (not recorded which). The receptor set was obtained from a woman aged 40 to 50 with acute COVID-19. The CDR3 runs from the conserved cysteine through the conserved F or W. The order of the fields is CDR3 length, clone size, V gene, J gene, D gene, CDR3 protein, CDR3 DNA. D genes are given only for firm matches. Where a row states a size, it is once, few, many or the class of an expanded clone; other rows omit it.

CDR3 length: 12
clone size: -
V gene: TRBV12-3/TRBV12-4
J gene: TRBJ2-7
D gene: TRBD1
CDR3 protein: CASSTGGDEQYF
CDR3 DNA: TGTGCCAGCAGTACAGGGGGCGACGAGCAGTACTTC

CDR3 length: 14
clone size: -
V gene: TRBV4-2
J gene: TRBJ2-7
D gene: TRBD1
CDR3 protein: CASSQTGGDYEQYF
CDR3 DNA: TGTGCCAGCAGCCAGACAGGGGGCGACTACGAGCAGTACTTC

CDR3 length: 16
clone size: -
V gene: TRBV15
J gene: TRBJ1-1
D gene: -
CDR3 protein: CATSRPSFGSKVEAFF
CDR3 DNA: TGTGCCACCAGCAGACCCTCTTTCGGGTCCAAGGTTGAAGCTTTCTTT

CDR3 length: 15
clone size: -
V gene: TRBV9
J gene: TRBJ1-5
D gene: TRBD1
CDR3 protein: CASSATGQGGQPQHF
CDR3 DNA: TGTGCCAGCAGCGCGACTGGACAGGGTGGTCAGCCCCAGCATTTT

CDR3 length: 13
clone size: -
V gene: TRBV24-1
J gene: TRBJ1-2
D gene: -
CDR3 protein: CATSVGGPSGYTF
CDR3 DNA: TGTGCCACCAGTGTTGGGGGCCCCTCGGGCTACACCTTC

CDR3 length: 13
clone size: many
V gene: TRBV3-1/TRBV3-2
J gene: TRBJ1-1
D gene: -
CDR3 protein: CASSHQAVGEAFF
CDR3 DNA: TGTGCCAGCAGCCATCAAGCGGTCGGGGAAGCTTTCTTT

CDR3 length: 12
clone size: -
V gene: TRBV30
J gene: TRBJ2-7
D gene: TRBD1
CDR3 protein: CAWSDTGVEQYF
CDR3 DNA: TGTGCCTGGAGTGACACAGGGGTTGAGCAGTACTTC

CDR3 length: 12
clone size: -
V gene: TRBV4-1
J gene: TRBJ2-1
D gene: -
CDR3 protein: CASSRSGNEQFF
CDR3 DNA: TGCGCCAGCAGCCGGAGCGGGAATGAGCAGTTCTTC

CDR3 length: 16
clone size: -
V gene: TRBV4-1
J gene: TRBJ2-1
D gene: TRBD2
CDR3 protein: CASSQDGGSSYNEQFF
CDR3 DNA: TGCGCCAGCAGCCAAGATGGCGGGAGCTCCTACAATGAGCAGTTCTTC

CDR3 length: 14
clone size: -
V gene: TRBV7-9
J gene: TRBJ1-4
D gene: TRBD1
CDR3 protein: CASSIGQGNEKLFF
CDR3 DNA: TGTGCCAGCAGCATCGGACAGGGTAATGAAAAACTGTTTTTT

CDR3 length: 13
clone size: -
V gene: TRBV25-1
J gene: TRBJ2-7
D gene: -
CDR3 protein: CASSETGTYEQYF
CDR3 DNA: TGTGCCAGCAGTGAAACGGGTACCTACGAGCAGTACTTC

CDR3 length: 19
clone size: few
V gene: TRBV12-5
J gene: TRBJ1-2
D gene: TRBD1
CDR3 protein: CASGLKTGQGEKGGYGYTF
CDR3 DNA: TGTGCTAGTGGCTTAAAAACCGGACAGGGGGAGAAAGGAGGCTATGGCTACACCTTC

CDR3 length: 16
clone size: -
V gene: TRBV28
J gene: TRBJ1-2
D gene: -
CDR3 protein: CASSPLSGGDNYGYTF
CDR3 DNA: TGTGCCAGCAGTCCGCTTAGCGGGGGCGATAACTATGGCTACACCTTC

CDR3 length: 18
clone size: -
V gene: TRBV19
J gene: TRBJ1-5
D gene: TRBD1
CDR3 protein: CASSRGVTGGYSNQPQHF
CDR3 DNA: TGTGCCAGTAGTCGGGGGGTGACAGGGGGGTATAGCAATCAGCCCCAGCATTTT

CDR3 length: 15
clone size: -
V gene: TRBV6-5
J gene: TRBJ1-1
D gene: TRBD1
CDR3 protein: CASSLQGPLNTEAFF
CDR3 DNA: TGTGCCAGCAGTTTACAGGGGCCCCTGAACACTGAAGCTTTCTTT

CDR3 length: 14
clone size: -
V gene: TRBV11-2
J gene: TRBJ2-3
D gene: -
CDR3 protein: CASGRRGNTDTQYF
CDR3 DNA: TGTGCCTCCGGCCGGCGGGGCAACACAGATACGCAGTATTTT

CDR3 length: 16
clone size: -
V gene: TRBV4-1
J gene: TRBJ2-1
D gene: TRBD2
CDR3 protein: CASSSYRGRSYNEQFF
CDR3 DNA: TGCGCCAGCAGCTCTTACCGCGGGAGGAGCTACAATGAGCAGTTCTTC

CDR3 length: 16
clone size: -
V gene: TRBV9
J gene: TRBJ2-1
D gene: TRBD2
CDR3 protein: CASSGPSGSSYNEQFF
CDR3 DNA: TGTGCCAGCAGCGGCCCCAGCGGGAGCTCCTACAATGAGCAGTTCTTC